This T cell receptor (beta chain) derives from a study of radiation and T cells in renal cell carcinoma. Study results and caveats: Baseline intratumoral clonotype presence is unknown without pretreatment biopsies.

Trimming took 3 bases from V and 6 from J; bases not matched to a gene: 6. The germline V gene encodes CDR1 MNHNY and CDR2 SVGAGI (reference sequence). The CDR3 extends over 15 amino acids. The repertoire was sequenced with immunoSEQ multiplex PCR; TCRdb's copy has only in-frame clones and lacks some. The repertoire consists of 130,000 to 150,000 clones, with nearly 90% occurring once and the leading ten covering about 12%. To note about this clone: Its antigen is as yet unknown.

This sample's time point: baseline pretreatment blood. Treatment indicated: 15 Gy SBRT to primary tumor, nephrectomy 4 weeks later. The patient's renal cell carcinoma had clear cell pathology. This sample comprised blood, obtained from a patient whose treatment included radiotherapy and nephrectomy. The chain uses TRBV6-6 and TRBJ1-5; 9 bases are a match to TRBD1. This sequence was found in a woman aged 45-60 years with renal cell carcinoma. The CDR3 DNA is TGTGCCAGCAGTTATGGGACAGGGAGTAGTCAGCCCCAGCATTTT. This codes for CASSYGTGSSQPQHF.